This T cell receptor (beta chain) was profiled in a study of T cell repertoires in cytomegalovirus infection. At the level of the study: From public TCR beta signatures came an indication of both CMV infection and matching HLA type. General study findings and limits: Carriage of CMV together with the relevant HLA was identifiable through cumulative public TCR beta family frequency. The ex vivo response was dominated by HLA-C-restricted CMV-specific TCR beta clonotypes.

The germline gives CDR1 SGHAT, CDR2 FQDESV (reference sequence). The germline V and J ends were trimmed by 6 bases and 9 bases, with 21 bases remaining between them. This CDR3 is built from 15 residues. Concerning this clonotype itself: Its antigen remains unknown.

MiXCR, applied by TCRdb to the reads, yields one record per CDR3 protein. The sample has fewer than 250,000 distinct CDR3 sequences, 12% seen once. What was sequenced was PBMCs. The rearrangement joins TRBV11-1 to TRBJ2-1; a possible D gene is TRBD2 (6 bases). The sequence derives from a human donor in good health (CMV status not recorded). Some clones in this sample may be carry-over from other donors' samples. The CDR3 here is CASSRVETSHGEQFF. In DNA, the CDR3 is TGTGCCAGCAGTCGCGTGGAGACTAGTCACGGTGAGCAGTTCTTC.